This TCR beta chain derives from a study of blood T cell repertoires in COVID-19. The overall study: The analysed material was cDNA or gDNA that came from T cells, B-cell-depleted T cells, or PBMCs.

Using immunoSEQ multiplex PCR, the repertoire was profiled, and TCRdb retains in-frame clones only, with some absent. The data contain hundreds of thousands of clones, 80% to 90% of them singletons. Adults between roughly 18 and 89 years of age took part from 24 US areas. Each participant's cohort was designated according to participant-reported clinical history. The sequence derives from a man aged 30 to 45 who had recovered from COVID-19. The sample taken for sequencing was PBMCs or T cells enriched from blood (not recorded which).

CDR3 sequence (DNA): TGTGCCAGCAGCCAAACAGGGGGCGGAGAGACCCAGTACTTC. Its protein is CASSQTGGGETQYF. The chain uses TRBV14 and TRBJ2-5, with 9 bases aligning to TRBD1. CDR3 length equals 14 residues. Germline CDR1 reads SGHDN; CDR2 reads FVKESK. The ends lost 2 bases at V and 4 bases at J; junction bases unmatched: 2.